Listed below are T cell receptor beta chains from one sample, sequenced in a study of OX40 agonist ivuxolimab in advanced cancers. Sequencing used immunoSEQ multiplex PCR; TCRdb keeps in-frame clones, though not all of them. The table has approximately 13,000 clones, around 81% seen once. Specimen: CD4+ or CD8+ T cells sorted from blood, collected in a trial of the OX40 agonist ivuxolimab. These receptors came from an adult with an advanced solid tumor such as melanoma, head and neck, liver or kidney cancer. Both conserved end residues are part of each CDR3. A D gene is named only where the DNA matches it firmly. For some rows the clone size is stated as once, few or many, or as a class when expanded; others skip it.

D gene,clone size,V gene,J gene,CDR3 protein,CDR3 DNA
TRBD1,.,TRBV25-1,TRBJ1-6,CATQGQAFSPLHF,TGTGCCACCCAGGGACAGGCTTTTTCACCCCTCCACTTT
.,.,TRBV7-9,TRBJ1-2,CASSTGEGYTF,TGTGCCAGCAGCACCGGGGAAGGCTACACCTTC
.,.,TRBV9,TRBJ2-7,CASSAGLDYEQYF,TGTGCCAGCAGCGCAGGCTTAGACTACGAGCAGTACTTC
.,.,TRBV6-5,TRBJ2-1,CASSYSQSSYNEQFF,TGTGCCAGCAGTTACTCACAGAGCTCCTACAATGAGCAGTTCTTC
TRBD1,.,TRBV6-5,TRBJ1-1,CASSFGQGNTEAFF,TGTGCCAGCAGTTTCGGACAGGGGAACACTGAAGCTTTCTTT
.,.,TRBV6-1,TRBJ2-7,CASSPLGHEQYF,TGTGCCAGCAGTCCATTGGGTCACGAGCAGTACTTC
.,.,TRBV7-5,TRBJ1-2,CASSLDSYGYTF,TGTGCCAGCAGCCTAGACAGCTATGGCTACACCTTC
TRBD1,.,TRBV7-9,TRBJ2-1,CASSERQGVTYNEQFF,TGTGCCAGCAGCGAAAGACAGGGAGTTACCTACAATGAGCAGTTCTTC
TRBD1,.,TRBV4-2,TRBJ2-7,CASSLRTGEHEQYF,TGTGCCAGCAGCTTGCGGACAGGGGAACACGAGCAGTACTTC
.,.,TRBV4-1,TRBJ2-1,CASSQGLWAEQFF,TGCGCCAGCAGCCAAGGACTATGGGCTGAGCAGTTCTTC
TRBD2,.,TRBV9,TRBJ2-2,CASSVAWTSDTNTGELFF,TGTGCCAGCAGCGTAGCCTGGACTAGCGACACGAACACCGGGGAGCTGTTTTTT
.,.,TRBV5-6,TRBJ1-4,CASSLVGQGGEKLFF,TGTGCCAGCAGCTTGGTAGGCCAGGGAGGCGAAAAACTGTTTTTT
.,few,TRBV29-1,TRBJ1-1,CSVGPEAFF,TGCAGCGTTGGACCTGAAGCTTTCTTT
.,once,TRBV28,TRBJ1-2,CASSFPRGLNYGYTF,TGTGCCAGCAGCTTCCCCAGGGGCCTCAACTATGGCTACACCTTC
.,once,TRBV27,TRBJ1-2,CASSLIGGYGYTF,TGTGCCAGCAGTTTGATCGGGGGCTATGGCTACACCTTC
TRBD2,.,TRBV5-4,TRBJ2-5,CASRKNRLAYETQYF,TGTGCCAGCAGGAAAAATCGACTAGCGTACGAGACCCAGTACTTC